A single sample is the source of the 32 T cell receptor beta chains below, sequenced in a study of graft-versus-host responses after intestinal transplantation (dated by TCRdb to 2020 to 2023). Per the publication, the time point label means: cells obtained before transplantation from donor or recipient. Their recognized antigens are unknown. Receptor libraries were prepared by the immunoSEQ multiplex PCR assay. TCRdb re-hosts the immuneACCESS table, in-frame sequences only. Its copies lack some clones; in the studies checked, an unresolved V gene accounts for under half of them, and the cause for the rest is not known. This sample holds 85,000 to 90,000 clones; roughly 90% were observed only once. Approximately 0.35% of the sample goes to the ten largest clones. The sequences come from unstimulated CD4+ T cells sorted from spleen or lymph node cells, collected before transplant. These receptors were collected from a human donor who was the organ donor for an intestinal transplant.

This chain connects TRBV10-2 to TRBJ2-3, with 14 bases lining up with TRBD2. The CDR3 contains 15 residues. The V and J ends lost 6 bases and 4 bases, in that order; junction bases with no gene match: 3. The germline V gene encodes CDR1 WSHSY and CDR2 SAAADI. The CDR3 loop reads CASSRLAGGSDTQYF. The DNA of the CDR3 is TGCGCCAGCAGCCGACTAGCGGGGGGGTCAGATACGCAGTATTTT.

V usage is TRBV14 and J usage is TRBJ1-4, with TRBD1 matching over 8 bases. Trimming cost V 4 bases and J 8 bases; bases outside gene matches: 9. The CDR3 spans 15 residues. Looked up from germline, CDR1 is SGHDN and CDR2 is FVKESK. The CDR3 sequence is CASSPGFRGREKLFF. The CDR3 DNA reads as TGTGCCAGCAGCCCCGGATTCAGGGGGCGCGAAAAACTGTTTTTT.

The chain joins TRBV27 to TRBJ1-5, with D tentatively TRBD1 (6 bases). The CDR3 has 13 residues. CDR1 and CDR2 from the germline V gene are MNHEY and SMNVEV (reference sequence). The ends were cut back, 6 bases at V and 6 bases at J, with 12 bases in the middle. The chain's CDR3 is CASRQGWGQPQHF. The CDR3, as DNA: TGTGCCAGCAGACAGGGATGGGGTCAGCCCCAGCATTTT.

The chain carries TRBV6-1 and TRBJ2-5; 8 nucleotides agree with TRBD1. V dropped 6 bases and J dropped 5; count of bases not matched to a gene: 5. In germline, CDR1 is MNHNS, CDR2 SASEGT. The CDR3 is 13 residues long. CDR3: CASRTRGLETQYF. The CDR3 nucleotides are TGTGCCAGCAGGACCAGGGGGCTCGAGACCCAGTACTTC.

This clone has just one count. The J gene is TRBJ2-7, the V gene TRBV19; TRBD1 might be the D (5 bases). In germline, CDR1 is LNHDA, CDR2 SQIVND (reference sequence). The CDR3 sequence is 13 residues long. Trimming pared 7 bases from V and 0 bases from J, leaving 10 bases between. The CDR3 region has the DNA TGTGCCAGTACCGCGGACAACTCCTACGAGCAGTACTTC. Translation gives CASTADNSYEQYF.

The chain has TRBV6-5 and TRBJ1-2; 9 bases fit TRBD1. With V trimmed by 6 bases and J by 4 bases, 9 bases remained unmatched. The germline gives CDR1 MNHEY, CDR2 SVGAGI. The CDR3 runs 15 residues. The CDR3 region is CASRARQGGSYGYTF. In DNA form, the CDR3 reads TGTGCCAGCAGAGCAAGACAGGGGGGCAGCTATGGCTACACCTTC.

The gene calls are TRBV10-2 and TRBJ2-7; 9 bases match TRBD1. The CDR3 totals 13 residues. CDR1 and CDR2 (germline): WSHSY, SAAADI. With 5 bases clipped from V and 6 bases from J, the junction kept 5 bases outside the gene matches. The CDR3 sequence: CASSSGQGAEQYF. CDR3 nucleotides: TGCGCCAGCAGTTCGGGACAGGGTGCCGAGCAGTACTTC.

The genes are TRBV18 and TRBJ2-1, with 9 bases fitting TRBD2. CDR1 is KGHSH and CDR2 is LQKENI in the germline V gene. With 2 bases clipped from V and 0 bases from J, the junction kept 2 bases outside the gene matches. CDR3 length: 16 residues. CDR3 coding DNA: TGTGCCAGCTCACCAGATAGCGGGAGCTCCTACAATGAGCAGTTCTTC. Its translation: CASSPDSGSSYNEQFF.

The chain has TRBV5-4 and TRBJ2-7, with no clear D. Germline lookup yields CDR1 SGHNT and CDR2 YYREEE (reference sequence). The CDR3 extends over 13 amino acids. Trimming took off 2 bases at V and 1 base at J, with 7 bases between the two ends. The CDR3 DNA reads as TGTGCCAGCAGCTTCGTACAATCCTACGAGCAGTACTTC. Translated: CASSFVQSYEQYF. The entire variable domain, with the rest obtained from reference TRBV5-4 and TRBJ2-7, is as follows: ETGVTQSPTHLIKTRGQQVTLRCSSQSGHNTVSWYQQALGQGPQFIFQYYREEENGRGNFPPRFSGLQFPNYSSELNVNALELDDSALYLCASSFVQSYEQYFGPGTRLTVT.

The V call is TRBV19, the J call TRBJ2-1, with 11 bases matching TRBD2. This CDR3 has 14 amino acids. Per the germline V gene, CDR1 is LNHDA and CDR2 is SQIVND (reference sequence). The J segment lost 7 bases and the V segment lost 9 bases, leaving 8 bases of the junction unmatched. The CDR3 here is CARRTSGSMNEQFF. The CDR3 region has the DNA TGTGCCAGGAGAACTAGCGGGAGTATGAATGAGCAGTTCTTC.

A single count supports this clone. The chain is built from TRBV5-8 and TRBJ2-7; 11 bases are a match to TRBD1. The CDR3 is 14 amino acids. Germline V gene data show CDR1 as SGHTS and CDR2 as YDEGEE. With 4 bases clipped from V and 2 bases from J, the junction kept 2 bases outside the gene matches. The DNA of the CDR3 is TGTGCCAGCAGCCGGACAGGGGGCCCCTACGAGCAGTACTTC. Translated: CASSRTGGPYEQYF.

The chain employs TRBV7-8 and TRBJ2-7; D is uncertain. The germline CDR1 and CDR2 sequences are SGHVS and FQNEAQ. V gave up 2 bases and J gave up 0 bases, with 5 bases separating them. The CDR3 sequence is 13 residues long. In DNA, the CDR3 is TGTGCCAGCAGCTTATTTAACTCCTACGAGCAGTACTTC. Translated, it gives CASSLFNSYEQYF.

The chain links TRBV4-2 to TRBJ2-5; D is possibly TRBD2 (5 bases). The germline V gene has CDR1 LGHNA and CDR2 YNFKEQ. Trimming stripped 1 base from V and 4 bases from J, with 10 bases between. The length of the CDR3 is 14 residues. The CDR3 nucleotides are TGTGCCAGCAGCCAAGTCCTAGCTCGAGAGACCCAGTACTTC. This sequence encodes CASSQVLARETQYF.

This rearrangement joins TRBV29-1 to TRBJ2-3; 13 bases match TRBD2. The CDR3 is made up of 14 amino acids. Germline V lookup: CDR1 SQVTM, CDR2 ANQGSEA. Trimming took 2 bases from V and 5 from J; bases not matched to a gene: 1. CDR3 amino acids: CSVERLAGGDTQYF. The CDR3, as DNA: TGCAGCGTTGAACGACTAGCGGGGGGAGATACGCAGTATTTT.

This rearrangement joins TRBV6-1 to TRBJ1-6; no clear D gene. Germline CDR1 MNHNS, CDR2 SASEGT. Trimming removed 8 bases from V and 6 bases from J, with 8 bases in between. The CDR3 extends over 12 amino acids. The CDR3 DNA reads TGTGCCAGCCGAGGGCCTAATTCACCCCTCCACTTT. It yields the protein CASRGPNSPLHF.

CDR3: CASSQDPPSSYNEQFF. The DNA for the CDR3 is TGCGCCAGCAGCCAAGATCCCCCGAGCTCCTACAATGAGCAGTTCTTC. The chain is built from TRBV4-1 and TRBJ2-1; D unresolved. From germline, CDR1 is MGHRA and CDR2 YSYEKL. The CDR3 sequence is 16 residues long. The V end lost 0 bases, the J end lost 0 bases, and 9 bases lay between the germline ends.

The genes are TRBV4-1 and TRBJ2-3; 9 nucleotides agree with TRBD2. The CDR3 runs 19 residues. Germline V gene data show CDR1 as MGHRA and CDR2 as YSYEKL. The V and J ends lost 1 base and 4 bases, in that order; junction bases with no gene match: 15. The CDR3 sequence: CASSQGIAGGPKRPDTQYF. The CDR3 DNA reads TGCGCCAGCAGCCAAGGTATCGCGGGAGGGCCGAAACGGCCAGATACGCAGTATTTT.

The chain uses TRBV7-9 and TRBJ1-2; D is unclear. V was clipped by 2 bases and J by 8 bases, with 15 bases between them. CDR1 is SEHNR, CDR2 FQNEAQ, per germline (reference sequence). This CDR3 has 14 amino acids. The CDR3 loop reads CASSLRSPSGGYTF. CDR3 DNA sequence: TGTGCCAGCAGCTTACGGTCTCCCTCGGGAGGCTACACCTTC.

This sequence joins TRBV4-1 and TRBJ1-2, with 8 bases identical to TRBD1. V trimming: 4 bases; J trimming: 10 bases; junction bases outside the gene matches: 14. The CDR3 runs to 15 residues. The germline V gene has CDR1 MGHRA and CDR2 YSYEKL. The DNA for the CDR3 is TGCGCCAGCAGCCCCCCGGACAGGGCTAGTCTGTACTACACCTTC. Translating it yields CASSPPDRASLYYTF.

The CDR3 DNA reads as TGCAGCGTTGGGACTAGCCGGACCTCCTACAATGAGCAGTTCTTC. Translation gives CSVGTSRTSYNEQFF. The chain employs TRBV29-1 and TRBJ2-1, with 8 bases lining up with TRBD2. Germline V lookup: CDR1 SQVTM, CDR2 ANQGSEA. The CDR3 contains 15 residues. The V and J ends lost 4 bases and 0 bases, in that order; junction bases with no gene match: 5.

J is TRBJ2-2 and V is TRBV5-1, with D possibly TRBD1 on 5 matching bases. Germline CDR1 is SGHRS and CDR2 is YFSETQ. This CDR3 spans 16 amino acids. The V and J ends lost 2 bases and 0 bases respectively, with 11 bases between them. The CDR3 loop reads CASSLGANANTGELFF. The CDR3 bases are TGCGCCAGCAGCTTAGGGGCGAACGCGAACACCGGGGAGCTGTTTTTT.

The V and J genes are TRBV18 and TRBJ2-5, with D possibly being TRBD2 (5 bases). CDR3 length equals 12 residues. V lost 6 bases, J lost 4 bases, and 9 bases lay in between. Looked up from germline, CDR1 is KGHSH and CDR2 is LQKENI. CDR3 region: CASSLEGETQYF. The CDR3, as DNA: TGTGCCAGCTCCCTAGAGGGAGAGACCCAGTACTTC. The variable domain in full, with the rest retrieved from reference TRBV18 and TRBJ2-5, is NAGVMQNPRHLVRRRGQEARLRCSPMKGHSHVYWYRQLPEEGLKFMVYLQKENIIDESGMPKERFSAEFPKEGPSILRIQQVVRGDSAAYFCASSLEGETQYFGPGTRLLVL.

V is TRBV30 and J is TRBJ1-2, with 7 bases lining up with TRBD1. V lost 0 bases to trimming and J lost 8 bases; unmatched junction nucleotides: 3. Germline V gene lookup returns CDR1 GTSNPN and CDR2 SVGIG (reference sequence). The CDR3 is 12 residues long. CDR3 sequence: CAWSVKTGGYTF. The CDR3 DNA sequence: TGTGCCTGGAGTGTTAAGACAGGGGGCTACACCTTC.

V and J are TRBV20-1 and TRBJ2-7; 9 nucleotides agree with TRBD1. Germline V gene sequence: CDR1 DFQATT, CDR2 SNEGSKA (reference sequence). With 8 bases clipped from V and 6 bases from J, the junction kept 5 bases outside the gene matches. The CDR3 is made up of 11 amino acids. CDR3 nucleotide sequence: TGCAGTCTGGACAGGGGAGGCGAGCAGTACTTC. Its protein is CSLDRGGEQYF.

This clone turned up a few times. The chain has TRBV7-2 and TRBJ2-7, with 10 bases that match TRBD2. J lost 2 bases, V lost 0 bases, and 4 bases had no gene match. Germline V gives CDR1 SGHTA, CDR2 FQGNSA. The CDR3 totals 16 residues. CDR3 residues: CASSLASSGGTYEQYF. The CDR3 nucleotides are TGTGCCAGCAGCTTAGCGTCTAGCGGGGGAACCTACGAGCAGTACTTC.

The V and J genes are TRBV7-9 and TRBJ2-3, with 8 bases matching TRBD2. From germline, CDR1 is SEHNR and CDR2 FQNEAQ (reference sequence). The trim removed 10 bases at V and 1 base at J, leaving 4 bases unmatched. This CDR3 spans 13 amino acids. CDR3 residues: CANGRAGTDTQYF. DNA of the CDR3: TGTGCCAACGGGAGGGCCGGCACAGATACGCAGTATTTT.

The rearrangement links TRBV18 to TRBJ2-1; D may be TRBD1 (5 bases). V lost 3 bases and J lost 5, with 8 bases in between. The CDR3 is 13 residues long. Germline V lookup: CDR1 KGHSH, CDR2 LQKENI. The CDR3: CASSPSRDNEQFF. CDR3 DNA: TGTGCCAGCTCACCCTCCAGGGACAATGAGCAGTTCTTC.

The chain joins TRBV11-2 to TRBJ2-6; no firm D call. The germline V gene encodes CDR1 SGHAT and CDR2 FQNNGV. The V end lost 1 base, the J end lost 1 base, and 5 bases lay between the germline ends. The CDR3 runs to 15 residues. The CDR3 DNA reads TGTGCCAGCAGCTTAGTCCTGTCTGGGGCCAACGTCCTGACTTTC. This encodes CASSLVLSGANVLTF.

This rearrangement joins TRBV7-9 to TRBJ2-3, with 9 bases that match TRBD2. Germline V gene sequence: CDR1 SEHNR, CDR2 FQNEAQ (reference sequence). CDR3 size: 17 residues. Unmatched junction bases numbered 12, after V lost 5 bases and J lost 3 bases. The DNA for the CDR3 is TGTGCCAGCAGCCCTATCCCGCTAGCGGGACGGACAGATACGCAGTATTTT. This encodes CASSPIPLAGRTDTQYF.

The rearrangement joins TRBV2 to TRBJ2-3; D is uncertain. The CDR3 runs 14 residues. The V end lost 4 bases, the J end lost 1 base, and 9 bases lay between the germline ends. Per germline, CDR1 SNHLY and CDR2 FYNNEI. The CDR3 loop reads CASSGYTRTDTQYF. CDR3 DNA sequence: TGTGCCAGCAGTGGATACACCCGCACAGATACGCAGTATTTT.

This clone was seen a single time. The chain links TRBV5-1 to TRBJ1-4; 10 bases match TRBD1. The CDR3 is 16 amino acids. Germline CDR1 and CDR2: SGHRS and YFSETQ. V dropped 0 bases and J dropped 6; count of bases not matched to a gene: 5. Here the CDR3 DNA reads TGCGCCAGCAGCTTGGGACAGGGGGCGAGATATGAAAAACTGTTTTTT. Translated, it gives CASSLGQGARYEKLFF.

The chain is built from TRBV30 and TRBJ2-3; 8 nucleotides match TRBD2. Germline V gene sequence: CDR1 GTSNPN, CDR2 SVGIG (reference sequence). The CDR3 totals 15 residues. Trimming took 1 base from V and 0 from J; bases not matched to a gene: 3. CDR3 DNA sequence: TGTGCCTGGAGTGCCCAGCGGGGGAGCACAGATACGCAGTATTTT. As protein: CAWSAQRGSTDTQYF.